Included here is one T cell receptor (beta chain) sequence, with context. Its cognate antigen is unknown. Libraries were prepared by immunoSEQ multiplex PCR; TCRdb keeps only in-frame clonotypes and omits some of them. Of more than 2,000,000 clones detected, just over 90% appear once; the ten largest clones hold about 0.41%. The CDR3 totals 14 residues. Germline V CDR1 and CDR2: SGHTA, FQGNSA. The V gene lost 2 bases and the J gene lost 2 bases, with 10 bases spanning the gap. The data originate from a study of shared clonotypes between healthy human individuals. General study results and limits: It was expected that sequencing depth would affect clonotype sharing among donors. Compared with memory subsets, naive subsets generally had larger estimated richness.

The source of this sequence is a man younger than 35 in good health. Some clones in this sample may be carry-over from other donors' samples. The sequencing input was naive CD4+ T cells from PBMCs. The subset: CD45RA+ positively selected. The chain employs TRBV7-2 and TRBJ2-7; D gene ambiguous. CDR3 protein: CASSLFHDPYEQYF. The CDR3 bases are TGTGCCAGCAGCTTATTTCATGACCCCTACGAGCAGTACTTC.